These 8 T cell receptor beta chains originate from one sample sequenced in a study of cytomegalovirus exposure and HLA in healthy donors. A multiplex PCR was run with 60 Vbeta primers and 13 Jbeta primers. This table comes from immunoSEQ multiplex PCR, and its TCRdb copy is limited to in-frame clones, with some not included. Of about 130,000 clones listed, about 82% are singletons. The sequenced sample was PBMCs. The receptors here all came from a boy aged 10-17 years in good health and CMV-seronegative.

This chain connects TRBV5-4 to TRBJ1-3; tentative D call: TRBD1 (6 bases). Germline loops: CDR1 SGHNT, CDR2 YYREEE (reference sequence). The V gene lost 4 bases and the J gene lost 10 bases, with 21 bases spanning the gap. CDR3 length: 15 amino acids. The CDR3 loop reads CASSAGGHPWGTIYF. The CDR3 DNA reads TGTGCCAGCAGCGCGGGGGGGCACCCCTGGGGGACCATATATTTT.

The rearrangement uses TRBV18 and TRBJ1-5; D may be TRBD1 (6 bases). V was clipped by 5 bases and J by 6 bases, with 20 bases between them. This CDR3 has 16 amino acids. Germline-derived CDR1 and CDR2 are KGHSH and LQKENI. The CDR3 DNA sequence: TGTGCCAGCTCATACACAGGGAGTGGGTTTCTTCAGCCCCAGCATTTT. It specifies CASSYTGSGFLQPQHF.

The rearrangement uses TRBV11-2 and TRBJ1-1, with TRBD1 matching over 9 bases. Trimming cost V 5 bases and J 4 bases; bases outside gene matches: 2. The CDR3 has 13 residues. Germline CDR1 and CDR2: SGHAT and FQNNGV. Here the CDR3 DNA reads TGTGCCAGCAGCCGACAGGGGGGCACTGAAGCTTTCTTT. Translated: CASSRQGGTEAFF. Full variable domain (rest looked up from reference TRBV11-2 and TRBJ1-1): EAGVAQSPRYKIIEKRQSVAFWCNPISGHATLYWYQQILGQGPKLLIQFQNNGVVDDSQLPKDRFSAERLKGVDSTLKIQPAKLEDSAVYLCASSRQGGTEAFFGQGTRLTVV.

This rearrangement joins TRBV7-9 to TRBJ1-3; possibly TRBD1 for D (6 bases). The V gene lost 4 bases and the J gene lost 0 bases, with 19 bases spanning the gap. Germline CDR1 and CDR2: SEHNR and FQNEAQ (reference sequence). The CDR3 consists of 18 residues. CDR3 sequence: CASSSLGGARSSGNTIYF. CDR3 in DNA: TGTGCCAGCAGCTCACTTGGGGGGGCGAGGTCCTCTGGAAACACCATATATTTT.

J is TRBJ2-1 and V is TRBV5-8, with a tentative D call TRBD2 (6 bases). The V end was cut by 1 base, the J end by 6 bases, with 8 bases between. The CDR3 length is 13 residues. Germline values: CDR1 SGHTS, CDR2 YDEGEE. CDR3 residues: CASSLLAPNEQFF. The CDR3 DNA sequence: TGTGCCAGCAGCTTGCTAGCGCCCAATGAGCAGTTCTTC.

The chain recombines TRBV30 with TRBJ1-3; a weak D match, TRBD1 (5 bases). The length of the CDR3 is 13 residues. V lost 5 bases and J 4 bases, leaving 12 bases between the germline ends. Germline V gene data show CDR1 as GTSNPN and CDR2 as SVGIG (reference sequence). Here the CDR3 DNA reads TGTGCCTGGGCCAGGGTTTCAGGAAACACCATATATTTT. This sequence encodes CAWARVSGNTIYF.

The V gene is TRBV5-4, the J gene TRBJ2-5; D perhaps matches TRBD2 (5 bases). The CDR3 runs 13 residues. Trimming left V 3 bases short and J 5 bases short, with 11 bases between. CDR1 and CDR2 (germline): SGHNT, YYREEE (reference sequence). The CDR3 region is CASSWAGEETQYF. CDR3 DNA: TGTGCCAGCAGCTGGGCCGGGGAGGAGACCCAGTACTTC.

The chain uses TRBV28 and TRBJ2-7; 7 nucleotides agree with TRBD1. Trimming took 6 bases from V and 2 from J; bases not matched to a gene: 7. The CDR3 is 14 amino acids. Germline V gene data show CDR1 as MDHEN and CDR2 as SYDVKM. DNA of the CDR3: TGTGCCAGCAGGACTCCAGGGACAGCCTACGAGCAGTACTTC. Translating it yields CASRTPGTAYEQYF.